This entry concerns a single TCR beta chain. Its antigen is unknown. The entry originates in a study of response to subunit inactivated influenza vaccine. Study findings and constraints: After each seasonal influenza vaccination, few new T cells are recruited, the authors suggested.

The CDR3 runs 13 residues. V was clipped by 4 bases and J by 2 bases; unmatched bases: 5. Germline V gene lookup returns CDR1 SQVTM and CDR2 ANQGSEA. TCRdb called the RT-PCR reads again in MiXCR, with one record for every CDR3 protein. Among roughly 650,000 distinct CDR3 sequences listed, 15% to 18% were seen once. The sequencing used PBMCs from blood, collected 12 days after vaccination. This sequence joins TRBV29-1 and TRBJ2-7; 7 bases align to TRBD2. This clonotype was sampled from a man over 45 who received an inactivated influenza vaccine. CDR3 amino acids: CSVGGGRTYEQYF. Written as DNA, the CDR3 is TGCAGCGTTGGGGGGGGGAGGACCTACGAGCAGTACTTC.